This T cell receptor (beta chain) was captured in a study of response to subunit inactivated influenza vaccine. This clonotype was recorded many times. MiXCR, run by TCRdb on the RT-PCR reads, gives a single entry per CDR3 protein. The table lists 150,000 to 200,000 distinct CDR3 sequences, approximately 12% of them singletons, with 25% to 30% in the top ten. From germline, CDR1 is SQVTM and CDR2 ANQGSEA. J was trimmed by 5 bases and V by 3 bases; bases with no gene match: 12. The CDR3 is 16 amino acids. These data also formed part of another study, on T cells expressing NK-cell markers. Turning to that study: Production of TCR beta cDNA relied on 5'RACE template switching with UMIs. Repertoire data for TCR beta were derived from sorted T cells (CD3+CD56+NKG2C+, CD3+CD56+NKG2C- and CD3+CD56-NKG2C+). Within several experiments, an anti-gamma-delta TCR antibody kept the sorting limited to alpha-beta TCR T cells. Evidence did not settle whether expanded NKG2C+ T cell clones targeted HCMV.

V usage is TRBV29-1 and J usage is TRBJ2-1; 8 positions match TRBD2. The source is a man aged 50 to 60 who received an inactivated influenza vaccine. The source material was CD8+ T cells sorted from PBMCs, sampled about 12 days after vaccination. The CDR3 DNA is TGCAGCGTTGAGCGGACTAGCTGGGGAATAAACAATGAGCAGTTCTTC. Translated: CSVERTSWGINNEQFF.